The source of this T cell receptor (beta chain) is a study of blood T cell repertoires in COVID-19. Study-wide background: Researchers got acute and convalescent COVID-19 samples from the United States, Italy and Spain.

The V and J ends lost 6 bases and 0 bases respectively, with 9 bases between them. The CDR3 runs 13 residues. Sequenced by immunoSEQ multiplex PCR; TCRdb stores in-frame clones only, minus some. The data hold roughly 250,000 clones, with 87% observed a single time. The chain carries TRBV12-3 or TRBV12-4 and TRBJ2-7; possible D gene TRBD1, 5 bases. The sequence came from a man aged 55 to 69 who had recovered from COVID-19. Sequencing was done on a sample of peripheral blood. The CDR3 loop is CASRDTGSYEQYF. CDR3 in DNA: TGTGCCAGCAGGGACACGGGCTCCTACGAGCAGTACTTC.